One sample yielded the 9 T cell receptor beta chains listed below, sequenced in a study of neurological immune-mediated disorders. MiXCR, applied by TCRdb to the 5' RACE reads, yields one record per CDR3 protein. The data show 77,000 or so distinct CDR3 sequences, about 9.4% seen once. Sequences were obtained from PBMCs. The origin of the receptors is a man aged 45-65 years in good health.

This clonotype was counted many times. The V and J genes are TRBV5-1 and TRBJ1-3; D unclear. Germline V gene sequence: CDR1 SGHRS, CDR2 YFSETQ. V was shortened by 0 bases and J by 3 bases, with 10 bases between the two germline ends. This CDR3 contains 15 residues. CDR3 amino acids: CASSLDNGRGNTIYF. CDR3 sequence (DNA): TGCGCCAGCAGCTTGGATAACGGCCGTGGAAACACCATATATTTT.

This clonotype was recorded many times. The chain combines TRBV5-1 with TRBJ1-1; 7 positions agree with TRBD1. Trimming cost V 4 bases and J 6 bases; bases outside gene matches: 15. The CDR3 runs 16 residues. Per the germline V gene, CDR1 is SGHRS and CDR2 is YFSETQ. This CDR3 is CASSPDLQGQGAEAFF. The CDR3 nucleotides are TGCGCCAGCAGCCCTGACTTACAGGGCCAGGGGGCTGAAGCTTTCTTT. Based on the CDR3 plus reference TRBV5-1 and TRBJ1-1, the full variable domain is KAGVTQTPRYLIKTRGQQVTLSCSPISGHRSVSWYQQTPGQGLQFLFEYFSETQRNKGNFPGRFSGRQFSNSRSEMNVSTLELGDSALYLCASSPDLQGQGAEAFFGQGTRLTVV.

The chain employs TRBV29-1 and TRBJ1-2; weak D call: TRBD1 (6 bases). Trimming took off 4 bases at V and 4 bases at J, with 10 bases between the two ends. In germline, CDR1 is SQVTM, CDR2 ANQGSEA. This CDR3 region has 12 residues. The CDR3 spells CSVVQGSYGYTF. DNA for the CDR3: TGCAGCGTTGTTCAGGGGAGCTATGGCTACACCTTC.

This clonotype was seen many times. This sequence joins TRBV12-3 or TRBV12-4 and TRBJ2-1; possibly TRBD1 for D (5 bases). V was pared by 7 bases and J by 5 bases, with 12 bases between. The CDR3 is 13 residues long. The CDR3 nucleotides are TGTGCCAGCAAGCCGACAGTAAACAATGAGCAGTTCTTC. As protein: CASKPTVNNEQFF.

This clonotype was counted ten times or more. The chain links TRBV12-3 or TRBV12-4 to TRBJ1-6; the D is unclear. The CDR3 length is 17 residues. The V end was cut by 4 bases, the J end by 14 bases, with 27 bases between. The DNA for the CDR3 is TGTGCCAGCAGTTCCCCCGGGAACCCTCTTTATAAAATGTCCCTCCACTTT. Translating gives CASSSPGNPLYKMSLHF.

This clonotype was seen at least ten times. The rearrangement links TRBV5-6 to TRBJ2-5, with 11 bases that match TRBD1. The junction had 4 bases not matched to a gene; V was cut back by 4 bases and J by 2 bases. Germline V lookup: CDR1 SGHDT, CDR2 YYEEEE. The CDR3 has 15 residues. The CDR3 here is CASSLRDRGQETQYF. CDR3 DNA: TGTGCCAGCAGCCTCCGGGACAGGGGGCAAGAGACCCAGTACTTC.

This clonotype was detected ten times or more. The chain is built from TRBV7-2 and TRBJ1-1, with D unclear. CDR1 is SGHTA and CDR2 is FQGNSA in the germline V gene. The CDR3 contains 14 residues. Trimming removed 6 bases at V and 0 bases at J, with 11 bases between. DNA of the CDR3: TGTGCCAGCAGTCCATACGGAATGAACACTGAAGCTTTCTTT. This encodes CASSPYGMNTEAFF. Full variable domain (outside the CDR3, taken from reference TRBV7-2 and TRBJ1-1): GAGVSQSPSNKVTEKGKDVELRCDPISGHTALYWYRQSLGQGLEFLIYFQGNSAPDKSGLPSDRFSAERTGGSVSTLTIQRTQQEDSAVYLCASSPYGMNTEAFFGQGTRLTVV.

This clonotype was detected ten times or more. The rearrangement joins TRBV10-2 to TRBJ1-2; 8 bases align to TRBD1. The CDR3 has 12 residues. In germline, CDR1 is WSHSY, CDR2 SAAADI. The ends lost 6 bases at V and 6 bases at J; junction bases unmatched: 3. This chain's CDR3 is CASRQGGNGYTF. As DNA, the CDR3 is TGCGCCAGCAGACAGGGGGGGAATGGCTACACCTTC.

This clonotype was detected many times. The CDR3 reads CASSLASRETQYF. CDR3 in DNA: TGTGCCAGCAGCTTGGCATCAAGAGAGACCCAGTACTTC. V and J are TRBV5-4 and TRBJ2-5; no reliable D call. The germline gives CDR1 SGHNT, CDR2 YYREEE (reference sequence). This CDR3 contains 13 residues. Trimming took 0 bases from V and 4 from J, leaving 7 bases between them.